This T cell receptor beta chain was identified during a study of blood T cell repertoires in COVID-19. Study information: Italy, Spain and the United States were the sources of the convalescent and acute COVID-19 samples. T cells, B-cell-depleted T cells, or PBMCs provided the cDNA or gDNA that served as material.

Germline assignment: CDR1 MNHEY and CDR2 SMNVEV (reference sequence). The CDR3 runs to 15 residues. V gave up 3 bases and J gave up 2 bases; unmatched junction bases: 4. Enrolled during active infection, Seattle patients were then followed longitudinally. In the original workflow: From reference gene primer amplification, estimates of nucleated cell counts were derived. The protocol was immunoSEQ multiplex PCR, while the TCRdb copy is restricted to in-frame clones and leaves out a portion. V and J calls and clone size follow that table, whereas D and trimming were derived from the DNA. The repertoire holds 100,000 to 150,000 clones, about 89% seen once, with less than 5.5% in the top ten.

The chain carries TRBV27 and TRBJ1-5, with 7 bases lining up with TRBD1. The origin of this receptor is a man aged 55-75 years with COVID-19, enrolled during active disease. Sequenced sample: peripheral blood. The CDR3 DNA reads TGTGCCAGCAGTTTGAGACAGGGACGCAATCAGCCCCAGCATTTT. This gives the protein CASSLRQGRNQPQHF.